The 21 T cell receptor beta chains below all came from one sample that was sequenced in a study of OX40 agonist ivuxolimab in advanced cancers. Profiled with immunoSEQ multiplex PCR; TCRdb holds only in-frame clones, not every one. Among tens of thousands of clones, 75% to 95% were seen once, and the ten largest hold more than 0.45%. Material: CD4+ or CD8+ T cells sorted from blood, obtained in a trial of the OX40 agonist ivuxolimab. Source of these receptors: an adult with an advanced solid tumor such as melanoma, head and neck, liver or kidney cancer.

In its sample, this clone was seen once. V gene TRBV19 combines with J gene TRBJ2-5; the D call may be TRBD1 or TRBD2 (5 bases each). Trimming left V 3 bases short and J 6 bases short, with 14 bases between. This CDR3 is 14 amino acids long. The germline V gene encodes CDR1 LNHDA and CDR2 SQIVND (reference sequence). This chain's CDR3 is CASSIQAGAQTQYF. In DNA form, the CDR3 reads TGTGCCAGTAGTATTCAGGCCGGGGCTCAGACCCAGTACTTC.

This chain connects TRBV11-2 to TRBJ2-7; D unresolved. Looked up from germline, CDR1 is SGHAT and CDR2 is FQNNGV. This CDR3 has 11 amino acids. Trimming shortened V by 5 bases and J by 4 bases, and 6 bases separated the two germline ends. Here the CDR3 reads CASSPYYEQYF. The CDR3 DNA reads as TGTGCCAGCAGCCCCTATTACGAGCAGTACTTC. Drawing the rest from reference TRBV11-2 and TRBJ2-7, the complete variable domain is EAGVAQSPRYKIIEKRQSVAFWCNPISGHATLYWYQQILGQGPKLLIQFQNNGVVDDSQLPKDRFSAERLKGVDSTLKIQPAKLEDSAVYLCASSPYYEQYFGPGTRLTVT.

This chain joins TRBV11-2 and TRBJ2-7; possible D gene TRBD2, 6 bases. The germline V and J ends were trimmed by 1 base and 5 bases, with 15 bases remaining between them. The CDR3 has 15 amino acids. CDR1 SGHAT and CDR2 FQNNGV come from the germline V gene. The CDR3 DNA reads TGTGCCAGCAGCTTAGGCGCGGGGCATTTTAACGAGCAGTACTTC. Translated: CASSLGAGHFNEQYF.

The V call is TRBV10-3, the J call TRBJ2-3, with 7 nucleotides matching TRBD2. Losses at the gene ends were 6 bases for V and 2 bases for J; bases not matched to a gene: 11. Germline lookup yields CDR1 ENHRY and CDR2 SYGVKD. The length of the CDR3 is 16 residues. The DNA for the CDR3 is TGTGCCATCAGGGAGGGCGGGAGCCTAAACACAGATACGCAGTATTTT. This translates into CAIREGGSLNTDTQYF.

This clone was found once. The CDR3 sequence is CAEWDYARAQYF. CDR3 bases: TGTGCCGAATGGGACTACGCTCGAGCCCAGTACTTC. The V call is TRBV6-5, the J call TRBJ2-5, with TRBD2 identical over 7 bases. The CDR3 contains 12 residues. After removal of 11 bases from V and 9 bases from J, the junction contained 12 bases not matched to a gene. Germline assignment: CDR1 MNHEY and CDR2 SVGAGI.

The rearrangement links TRBV7-2 to TRBJ2-3; D unresolved. Germline V gene lookup returns CDR1 SGHTA and CDR2 FQGNSA. V lost 7 bases and J 2 bases, leaving 13 bases between the germline ends. The CDR3 totals 14 residues. CDR3 residues: CASTRTHATDTQYF. For the CDR3, the DNA is TGTGCCAGCACCCGGACGCATGCCACAGATACGCAGTATTTT.

The chain carries TRBV5-4 and TRBJ2-1; 10 nucleotides match TRBD2. The CDR3 has 15 amino acids. Germline V gives CDR1 SGHNT, CDR2 YYREEE (reference sequence). Trimming took 7 bases from V and 0 from J; bases not matched to a gene: 4. The CDR3 loop reads CASAAGGPSYNEQFF. The DNA of the CDR3 is TGTGCCAGCGCAGCGGGAGGGCCCTCCTACAATGAGCAGTTCTTC. Full variable domain (outside the CDR3, taken from reference TRBV5-4 and TRBJ2-1): ETGVTQSPTHLIKTRGQQVTLRCSSQSGHNTVSWYQQALGQGPQFIFQYYREEENGRGNFPPRFSGLQFPNYSSELNVNALELDDSALYLCASAAGGPSYNEQFFGPGTRLTVL.

The chain has TRBV28 and TRBJ1-5; tentatively, D is TRBD1 (5 bases). The CDR3 totals 16 residues. Germline CDR1 is MDHEN and CDR2 is SYDVKM. Trimming removed 4 bases at V and 4 bases at J, with 17 bases between. The CDR3 loop reads CASSSRTPGRNQPQHF. In DNA, the CDR3 is TGTGCCAGCAGTTCCAGGACTCCGGGACGGAATCAGCCCCAGCATTTT.

The V gene is TRBV30, the J gene TRBJ1-1, with a possible D match to TRBD1 (5 bases). Looked up from germline, CDR1 is GTSNPN and CDR2 is SVGIG (reference sequence). The V and J ends lost 3 bases and 1 base respectively, with 9 bases between them. The CDR3 is made up of 13 amino acids. The DNA for the CDR3 is TGTGCCTGGAGACCACAGGCGAACACTGAAGCTTTCTTT. It yields the protein CAWRPQANTEAFF.

The chain links TRBV5-4 to TRBJ2-7; TRBD2 matches at 10 bases. Germline V CDR1 and CDR2: SGHNT, YYREEE (reference sequence). The CDR3 runs to 19 residues. With 0 bases clipped from V and 5 bases from J, the junction kept 17 bases outside the gene matches. The CDR3 DNA reads as TGTGCCAGCAGCTTGGGCCAGGGGCTAGCGGGAGCATCGGGCAACGAGCAGTACTTC. This encodes CASSLGQGLAGASGNEQYF.

The J gene is TRBJ1-2, the V gene TRBV7-8, with 8 bases that match TRBD1. The germline V gene encodes CDR1 SGHVS and CDR2 FQNEAQ. Trimming took 6 bases from V and 8 from J; bases not matched to a gene: 17. The CDR3 runs to 16 residues. CDR3 sequence (DNA): TGTGCCAGCAGTAGTACAGGGGGGAATTCTATGGAGGGCTACACCTTC. Protein sequence: CASSSTGGNSMEGYTF.

The V gene is TRBV5-6, the J gene TRBJ1-2; TRBD1 aligns across 7 bases. CDR3 length: 14 amino acids. From germline, CDR1 is SGHDT and CDR2 YYEEEE. V lost 7 bases, J lost 4 bases, and 10 bases stayed unmatched. CDR3 coding DNA: TGTGCCAGCGCCGGGACAGTTTATTTCTATGGCTACACCTTC. It translates to CASAGTVYFYGYTF.

The chain uses TRBV7-3 and TRBJ1-5; D is perhaps TRBD1 (5 bases). The CDR3 contains 13 residues. Germline V gives CDR1 SGHTA, CDR2 FQGTGA. The ends were cut back, 3 bases at V and 7 bases at J, with 10 bases in the middle. The CDR3 DNA reads TGTGCCAGCAGCTTGAGCTGGGGGCAGCCCCAGCATTTT. Encoded protein: CASSLSWGQPQHF.

The rearrangement uses TRBV5-1 and TRBJ1-1, with a weak D call TRBD1 (5 bases). The germline V and J ends were trimmed by 1 base and 4 bases, with 8 bases remaining between them. This CDR3 comprises 13 residues. CDR1 and CDR2 from the germline V gene are SGHRS and YFSETQ. The CDR3 DNA reads TGCGCCAGCAGCTTGCTGGGGGGCACTGAAGCTTTCTTT. Its translation: CASSLLGGTEAFF.

This chain uses TRBV5-1 with TRBJ2-7; D may be TRBD2 (5 bases). CDR1 and CDR2 from the germline V gene are SGHRS and YFSETQ. This CDR3 comprises 15 residues. Deletions cut 0 bases from V and 5 bases from J, with 15 bases between. Written as DNA, the CDR3 is TGCGCCAGCAGCTTGGGCGGACTGCGGAGGAACGAGCAGTACTTC. Its translation: CASSLGGLRRNEQYF.

The chain has TRBV14 and TRBJ1-6, with 9 positions matching TRBD1. This CDR3 is built from 15 residues. J lost 7 bases, V lost 4 bases, and 5 bases had no gene match. Germline CDR1 reads SGHDN; CDR2 reads FVKESK. The CDR3 DNA reads as TGTGCCAGCAGCCCCGGACAGGGGATAAATTCACCCCTCCACTTT. Translating it yields CASSPGQGINSPLHF.

V is TRBV4-3 and J is TRBJ2-1, with a possible D match to TRBD1 (7 bases). The CDR3 totals 17 residues. V was pared by 4 bases and J by 10 bases, with 26 bases between. The germline CDR1 and CDR2 sequences are LGHNA and YSLEER. The DNA for the CDR3 is TGCGCCAGCAGCCCCACCTTCGGGGGCGGTCAGGGGGAAGAGCAGTTCTTC. This translates into CASSPTFGGGQGEEQFF.

The V gene is TRBV19, the J gene TRBJ1-3, with 8 nucleotides matching TRBD1. Germline CDR1 and CDR2: LNHDA and SQIVND (reference sequence). V trimming: 5 bases; J trimming: 0 bases; junction bases outside the gene matches: 6. This CDR3 has 16 residues. The CDR3 DNA sequence: TGTGCCAGTAGTGGGACAGGCGGCCCCTCTGGAAACACCATATATTTT. Its protein is CASSGTGGPSGNTIYF.

The chain employs TRBV19 and TRBJ2-5; 10 bases are shared with TRBD1. This CDR3 has 14 residues. Unmatched junction bases numbered 8, after V lost 9 bases and J lost 4 bases. Looked up from germline, CDR1 is LNHDA and CDR2 is SQIVND (reference sequence). The CDR3 here is CASTQTGGGETQYF. Here the CDR3 DNA reads TGTGCCAGCACCCAGACAGGGGGCGGAGAGACCCAGTACTTC.

This clone was seen only once. The chain employs TRBV11-3 and TRBJ2-1; TRBD2 is a possible D gene (5 bases). The V end was cut by 1 base, the J end by 5 bases, with 12 bases between. The CDR3 runs to 15 residues. The V gene's germline CDR1 is SGHNT and CDR2 YENEEA. CDR3 protein: CASSLGTGFHNEQFF. The DNA for the CDR3 is TGTGCCAGCAGCTTAGGGACGGGATTCCACAATGAGCAGTTCTTC. The variable domain in full, with the rest retrieved from reference TRBV11-3 and TRBJ2-1, is EAGVVQSPRYKIIEKKQPVAFWCNPISGHNTLYWYLQNLGQGPELLIRYENEEAVDDSQLPKDRFSAERLKGVDSTLKIQPAELGDSAVYLCASSLGTGFHNEQFFGPGTRLTVL.

This chain connects TRBV19 to TRBJ1-1, with 10 bases fitting TRBD1. Germline lookup yields CDR1 LNHDA and CDR2 SQIVND (reference sequence). The CDR3 loop spans 16 amino acids. The V gene end was trimmed by 6 bases and the J gene end by 3 bases; junction bases not matched to a gene: 10. The DNA of the CDR3 is TGTGCCAGTAGGTCCCGGGACAGGGGCCGGTACACTGAAGCTTTCTTT. This gives the protein CASRSRDRGRYTEAFF.